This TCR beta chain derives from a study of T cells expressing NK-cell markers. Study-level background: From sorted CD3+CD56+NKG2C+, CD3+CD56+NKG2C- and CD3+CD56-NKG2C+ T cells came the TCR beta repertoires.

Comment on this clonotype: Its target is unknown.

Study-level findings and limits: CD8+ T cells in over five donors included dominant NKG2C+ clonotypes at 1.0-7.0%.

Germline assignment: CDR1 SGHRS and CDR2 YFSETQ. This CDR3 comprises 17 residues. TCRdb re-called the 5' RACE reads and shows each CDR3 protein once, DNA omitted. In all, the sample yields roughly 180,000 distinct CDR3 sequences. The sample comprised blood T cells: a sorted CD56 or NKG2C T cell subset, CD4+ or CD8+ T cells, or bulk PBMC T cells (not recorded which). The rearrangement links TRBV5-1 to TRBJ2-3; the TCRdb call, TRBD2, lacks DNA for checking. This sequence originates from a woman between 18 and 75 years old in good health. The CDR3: CASSLVMSAGERDTQYF.